The rows below give T cell receptor beta chains drawn from one sample of a study of T cell responses to AZD1222 COVID-19 vaccine. Clones were read by immunoSEQ multiplex PCR, and TCRdb kept only the in-frame ones, dropping some. The table includes hundreds of thousands of clones, around 93% detected once. The specimen comprised peripheral blood, sampled on day 0 of MenACWY control vaccination. Every receptor here comes from an adult in good health. CDR3s include the opening cysteine and the closing phenylalanine or tryptophan. Rows may omit the clone size; those that give it use once, few, many or a size class.

CDR3 length	V gene	J gene	clone size	CDR3 protein
12	TRBV29-1	TRBJ1-2	-	CSVLTGFSGYTF
14	TRBV18	TRBJ1-5	-	CASSPTKSNQPQHF
14	TRBV15	TRBJ2-7	-	CATSRVRGLYEQYF
15	TRBV3-1/TRBV3-2	TRBJ2-5	-	CASSYQRGGRQTQYF
13	TRBV4-1	TRBJ2-5	-	CASSQGGQETQYF
12	TRBV29-1	TRBJ1-2	-	CSVENGGHGYTF
13	TRBV7-6	TRBJ2-7	once	CASSGDSSYEQYF
15	TRBV4-1	TRBJ1-1	-	CASSQGRHQNTEAFF
13	TRBV2	TRBJ2-7	-	CASRGTGYYEQYF
12	TRBV28	TRBJ1-2	-	CASSVETYGYTF
13	TRBV7-2	TRBJ1-2	few	CASSTGFLYGYTF
17	TRBV9	TRBJ2-3	-	CASSVAAGGPGTDTQYF
14	TRBV6-4	TRBJ1-2	-	CASSDSSGNYGYTF
12	TRBV12-3/TRBV12-4	TRBJ2-1	-	CASSPTSGEQFF
15	TRBV3-1/TRBV3-2	TRBJ1-2	-	CASSLPNTGNYGYTF
15	TRBV7-8	TRBJ2-5	-	CASSLGGAAQETQYF
14	TRBV3-1/TRBV3-2	TRBJ2-3	-	CASSQGGLTDTQYF
14	TRBV7-9	TRBJ1-6	-	CASSSDRPNSPLHF
15	TRBV19	TRBJ1-3	-	CASSYRAVSGNTIYF
16	TRBV3-1/TRBV3-2	TRBJ1-2	few	CASSQDRVRDRGGYTF
15	TRBV6-5	TRBJ1-2	-	CASSSGPSTNYGYTF
14	TRBV2	TRBJ1-2	once	CASRTSGTGDGYTF
15	TRBV7-2	TRBJ1-1	-	CASSLDFGQNTEAFF
14	TRBV28	TRBJ1-4	-	CASSLRAQREKLFF
15	TRBV19	TRBJ1-5	-	CASSIVPNNNQPQHF
16	TRBV4-3	TRBJ1-2	-	CASSQDLQGGNYGYTF
19	TRBV7-2	TRBJ1-5	-	CASSRLQIQGPGSNQPQHF
12	TRBV19	TRBJ1-2	-	CASSTGVDGYTF
15	TRBV19	TRBJ1-5	-	CASRTDRGGNQPQHF
15	TRBV9	TRBJ1-4	-	CASSVGTAEFGKLFF